These T cell receptor beta chains were read from a single sample in a study of blood T cell repertoires in COVID-19. Profiling relied on immunoSEQ multiplex PCR, and the TCRdb table lists in-frame clones only, not all of them. The sample lists around 250,000 clones, 88% occurring once. Sequencing was done on a sample of peripheral blood. The source is a human donor in a cohort sampled during active COVID-19. Each CDR3 is given with its conserved first and last residue. The order of the fields is J gene, V gene, clone size, D gene, CDR3 DNA, CDR3 protein. The D gene is left open where the match is weak. Some rows have no size entry. The others give once, few or many, or a class for an expanded clone.

TRBJ2-1 | TRBV13 | NA | TRBD2 | TGTGCCAGCAGCTTAGACAGCGGGGGGGTAAATGAGCAGTTCTTC | CASSLDSGGVNEQFF
TRBJ2-1 | TRBV7-9 | once | NA | TGTGCCAGCAGCTATGTCCGAGCTAGCCCCAATGAGCAGTTCTTC | CASSYVRASPNEQFF
TRBJ1-2 | TRBV9 | NA | NA | TGTGCCAGCACGTCAGGGGAATGGGGTGGGGGCTACACCTTC | CASTSGEWGGGYTF
TRBJ2-5 | TRBV15 | NA | NA | TGTGCCACCAGCAGCGACTATCAAGAGACCCAGTACTTC | CATSSDYQETQYF
TRBJ2-7 | TRBV5-6 | NA | NA | TGTGCCAGCAGCCCCCGAGGGTGGACCGCCTACGAGCAGTACTTC | CASSPRGWTAYEQYF
TRBJ2-7 | TRBV25-1 | NA | NA | TGTGCCAGCAGTCCCCCGGGCAGGGAATCCTACGAGCAGTACTTC | CASSPPGRESYEQYF
TRBJ2-7 | TRBV10-3 | NA | NA | TGTGCCATCAGCAACTCTGGGGCGGTCTACGAGCAGTACTTC | CAISNSGAVYEQYF
TRBJ1-6 | TRBV28 | NA | NA | TGTGCCAGCAGTTTTCAAAGCTCGGGTGAAGTCAGTTACTCAAACACTCTCGACCTCCACTTT | CASSFQSSGEVSYSNTLDLHF
TRBJ1-2 | TRBV5-4 | NA | TRBD1 | TGTGCCAGCAGCTCCGGACAGGACTATGGCTACACCTTC | CASSSGQDYGYTF
TRBJ1-1 | TRBV19 | NA | TRBD1 | TGTGCCAGTAGTAACGGACAGGGGTTCATGAACACTGAAGCTTTCTTT | CASSNGQGFMNTEAFF
TRBJ1-1 | TRBV6-6 | NA | TRBD1 | TGTGCCAGCAGTTACCGGGACAGGGACACTGAAGCTTTCTTT | CASSYRDRDTEAFF
TRBJ1-3 | TRBV7-9 | NA | NA | TGTGCCAGCAGCTTGGCAGGGCATTCTGGAAACACCATATATTTT | CASSLAGHSGNTIYF
TRBJ2-7 | TRBV7-6 | NA | TRBD2 | TGTGCCAGCAGCTTAGAGTCCAGGGCCTGGACTAGCGGTAGCGAGCAGTACTTC | CASSLESRAWTSGSEQYF
TRBJ2-7 | TRBV29-1 | NA | TRBD1 | TGCAGCGCAGTCCGGGACAGGGGTTACGAGCAGTACTTC | CSAVRDRGYEQYF
TRBJ1-3 | TRBV10-3 | NA | NA | TGTGCCATCAGTGAGTCGAGGCCAGGGGCTGGAAACACCATATATTTT | CAISESRPGAGNTIYF
TRBJ2-7 | TRBV6-5 | NA | NA | TGTGCCAGCAGTTACTCGAGGCGAGGGAGCAGACAGGACTTC | CASSYSRRGSRQDF
TRBJ1-1 | TRBV12-3/TRBV12-4 | NA | NA | TGTGCCAGCATCCGATCAGATGCCTTCGAAGCTTTCTTT | CASIRSDAFEAFF
TRBJ1-4 | TRBV3-1/TRBV3-2 | NA | NA | TGTGCCAGCAGCCAAGTCGAAAAGGCGGGGGCTGAAAAACTGTTTTTT | CASSQVEKAGAEKLFF
TRBJ1-2 | TRBV5-1 | NA | TRBD1 | TGCGCCAGCAGCCCAGGACAGGGAAATGGCTACACCTTC | CASSPGQGNGYTF
TRBJ1-1 | TRBV4-1 | NA | NA | TGCGCCAGCAGCCAAGATGAGTACAGGGACCTGAACACTGAAGCTTTCTTT | CASSQDEYRDLNTEAFF
TRBJ2-7 | TRBV28 | once | TRBD2 | TGTGCCAGCGCCCAAATGAGGGGAGGGGAGCAGTACTTC | CASAQMRGGEQYF
TRBJ2-5 | TRBV21-1 | NA | NA | TGTGCCAGCAGCCCCCCCAACGTGGACCGGGACAGGGGGCCAGAGACCCAGTACTTC | CASSPPNVDRDRGPETQYF
TRBJ2-7 | TRBV19 | NA | TRBD1 | TGTGCCAGTAGGGACAGGGGAGAGAAAGGGACCTACGAGCAGTACTTC | CASRDRGEKGTYEQYF
TRBJ1-6 | TRBV11-2 | NA | TRBD1 | TGTGCCAGCAGCTTTTCGTGGGACAGGGGATCGTCGGGATCCCTCCACTTT | CASSFSWDRGSSGSLHF
TRBJ1-2 | TRBV30 | NA | TRBD1 | TGTGCCTGGAGAAAGGACAGGGCAGGGTATGGCTACACCTTC | CAWRKDRAGYGYTF
TRBJ2-7 | TRBV11-2 | NA | NA | TGTGCCAGCAGCTGGGGACAAGTCTACGAGCAGTACTTC | CASSWGQVYEQYF
TRBJ1-1 | TRBV25-1 | NA | TRBD1 | TGTGCCAGCAGACCCCAGGGGGAGAACACTGAAGCTTTCTTT | CASRPQGENTEAFF
TRBJ2-7 | TRBV6-5 | NA | TRBD2 | TGTGCCAGCAGTCCACCCCCGGGAGGAACCTACGAGCAGTACTTC | CASSPPPGGTYEQYF
TRBJ2-7 | TRBV19 | NA | TRBD2 | TGTGCCAGTAGTATCTCGGGAGGGGACGAGCAGTACTTC | CASSISGGDEQYF
TRBJ1-2 | TRBV3-1/TRBV3-2 | NA | NA | TGTGCCAGCAGCCAGACCCCGACGTGGGGCGCCGATGGCTACACCTTC | CASSQTPTWGADGYTF
TRBJ2-1 | TRBV6-5 | NA | TRBD2 | TGTGCCAGCAGTTACTCGCTAGCGGGAGCCAATGAGCAGTTCTTC | CASSYSLAGANEQFF
TRBJ1-2 | TRBV5-1 | NA | NA | TGCGCCAGCAGCCCTGGGACTCCCCAAGGAAGGACCTTC | CASSPGTPQGRTF
TRBJ2-7 | TRBV4-3 | NA | NA | TGCGCCAGCAGCCAAGATCTTACTAGGGGAGGCTACGAGCAGTACTTC | CASSQDLTRGGYEQYF
TRBJ2-5 | TRBV4-2 | NA | NA | TGTGCCAGCGCGGAGGTCAGCGGGCAAGGGGAGACCCAGTACTTC | CASAEVSGQGETQYF